This T cell receptor beta chain originates from a study of blood T cell repertoires in COVID-19. Produced via immunoSEQ multiplex PCR; TCRdb's table is partial and in-frame only. This table holds under 500,000 clones, around 91% found once. Germline-derived CDR1 and CDR2 are ENHRY and SYGVKD. This CDR3 contains 18 residues. Trimming removed 7 bases at V and 0 bases at J, with 23 bases between. This TCR was sampled from a man aged 30 to 39 who had recovered from COVID-19. The chain uses TRBV10-3 and TRBJ2-3; D ambiguous. Material for sequencing was PBMCs or T cells enriched from blood (not recorded which). The CDR3 DNA is TGTGCCATCAATCCACTTTGCCGGCAGGTGGCTAGCACAGATACGCAGTATTTT. This gives the protein CAINPLCRQVASTDTQYF.